Below, one TCR beta chain is given with its context. As yet, its antigen is unknown. TCRdb's table, derived via immunoSEQ multiplex PCR, lists solely in-frame clones and lacks some. The sample shows some 11,000 clones, roughly 90% of them seen only once. The CDR3 is 14 residues long. Losses at the gene ends were 7 bases for V and 5 bases for J; bases not matched to a gene: 7. CDR1 is WSHSY, CDR2 SAAADI, per germline. This sample is drawn from a study of T cells in localized non-small cell lung cancer. Broader study findings: Longer survival (overall) was linked to higher T cell density in blood. Adjacent lung tissue had a median 57 of the top 100 clones found in the tumor.

This chain connects TRBV10-2 to TRBJ2-7; 11 nucleotides align to TRBD2. The sequencing used peripheral blood, collected before any cancer treatment. The sequence derives from a male donor aged 60 or older with stage III lung adenocarcinoma. The CDR3: CASIELAGGHEQYF. The DNA for the CDR3 is TGCGCCAGCATAGAGCTAGCGGGAGGCCACGAGCAGTACTTC.